The 13 T cell receptor beta chains below were found in one sample sequenced in a study of T cells expressing NK-cell markers. TCRdb derives one entry per CDR3 protein from the 5' RACE reads, leaving out DNA. The sample table includes about 550,000 distinct CDR3 sequences. The sample comprised blood T cells: a sorted CD56 or NKG2C T cell subset, CD4+ or CD8+ T cells, or bulk PBMC T cells (not recorded which). These TCRs come from a man younger than 35 in good health.

The chain couples TRBV20-1 to TRBJ1-5. This CDR3 is 13 amino acids long. Per the germline V gene, CDR1 is DFQATT and CDR2 is SNEGSKA (reference sequence). CDR3 in amino acids: CSAKLENNQPQHF.

The genes are TRBV15 and TRBJ2-5; no DNA is available, so the TRBD1 call from TCRdb remains unchecked. The CDR3 length is 13 residues. Germline V CDR1 and CDR2: LNHNV, YYDKDF (reference sequence). CDR3 sequence: CATSLQGLETQYF.

The genes are TRBV6-5 and TRBJ2-1; as DNA is missing, the TRBD2 call by TCRdb cannot be tested. Per germline, CDR1 MNHEY and CDR2 SVGAGI. This CDR3 has 15 residues. CDR3 sequence reads: CASSYASNPYNEQFF.

This chain joins TRBV4-2 and TRBJ2-3; the D call of TRBD2 rests on TCRdb alone, since no DNA is present to check it. Germline CDR1 reads LGHNA; CDR2 reads YNFKEQ. This CDR3 has 20 amino acids. CDR3 amino acids: CASSPLGPWTSGKHTDTQYF.

This chain connects TRBV10-3 to TRBJ2-1; the TCRdb call, TRBD2, lacks DNA for checking. This CDR3 comprises 16 residues. Germline lookup yields CDR1 ENHRY and CDR2 SYGVKD. The CDR3: CAITRLAGGPENEQFF.

This chain links TRBV4-2 with TRBJ1-5; the TRBD1 assignment by TCRdb is unverifiable without DNA. The CDR3 is 15 residues long. Looked up from germline, CDR1 is LGHNA and CDR2 is YNFKEQ. This chain's CDR3 is CASSQEGQGGQPQHF.

The chain combines TRBV5-1 with TRBJ1-6; lacking DNA, the TRBD1 call made by TCRdb goes unchecked. CDR3 size: 16 residues. Germline CDR1 is SGHRS and CDR2 is YFSETQ. CDR3 loop: CASSLDSGQGVSPLHF.

The rearrangement uses TRBV6-5 and TRBJ2-5; there is no DNA to check the TCRdb D call of TRBD1. Germline V CDR1 and CDR2: MNHEY, SVGAGI. This CDR3 spans 16 amino acids. The CDR3 here is CASSPGTTPLRETQYF.

This chain uses TRBV7-2 with TRBJ2-4; the TCRdb call, TRBD1, lacks DNA for checking. Germline values: CDR1 SGHTA, CDR2 FQGNSA. The CDR3 runs to 14 residues. The CDR3 region is CASTPLGTGNIQYF.

V and J are TRBV20-1 and TRBJ1-2; TCRdb's D call, TRBD1, is unchecked because there is no DNA. Germline values: CDR1 DFQATT, CDR2 SNEGSKA (reference sequence). This CDR3 is built from 14 residues. This CDR3 reads CSANSATGNYGYTF.

V gene TRBV29-1 combines with J gene TRBJ2-1; TCRdb's D gene call, TRBD1, goes unchecked for lack of DNA. The CDR3 loop spans 12 amino acids. From germline, CDR1 is SQVTM and CDR2 ANQGSEA. This chain's CDR3 is CSVETDNNEQFF.

This chain connects TRBV7-9 to TRBJ1-1; TCRdb calls TRBD1, which cannot be checked without DNA. Germline CDR1 is SEHNR and CDR2 is FQNEAQ (reference sequence). There are 15 residues in the CDR3. CDR3 region: CASSLAAGGSTEAFF.

This chain links TRBV27 with TRBJ2-1; with no DNA, the TCRdb D assignment of TRBD2 cannot be verified. Germline V gives CDR1 MNHEY, CDR2 SMNVEV (reference sequence). This CDR3 spans 13 amino acids. This chain's CDR3 is CASREGAYNEQFF.